Listed here are 29 T cell receptor beta chains from one sample, sequenced in a study of T cells in Graves' hyperthyroidism and ophthalmopathy. The CDR3 regions of TCR beta were amplified from RNA transcripts. When the TCR CDR3 underwent first-round RT-PCR, the HTBI primer set was used. TCRdb independently ran MiXCR on the multiplex PCR reads; one entry per CDR3 protein. The table shows 650,000 to 850,000 distinct CDR3 sequences, with roughly a sixth occurring only once. The sequenced sample consisted of blood. The source of these receptors is a woman between 50 and 59 years old with Graves' hyperthyroidism that later progressed to Graves' ophthalmopathy.

Many counts were recorded for this clonotype. The genes are TRBV20-1 and TRBJ2-1; TRBD2 agrees at 10 bases. Germline V gene sequence: CDR1 DFQATT, CDR2 SNEGSKA (reference sequence). There are 15 residues in the CDR3. V shed 0 bases and J 3 bases; nucleotides not matched to a gene: 2. The CDR3 DNA sequence: TGCAGTGCTAGAGATCGACTAGCGGGCTACAATGAGCAGTTCTTC. Translating gives CSARDRLAGYNEQFF.

V usage is TRBV5-1 and J usage is TRBJ2-7; D may be TRBD1 or TRBD2 (5 bases each). This CDR3 region has 15 residues. CDR1 and CDR2 (germline): SGHRS, YFSETQ. Trimming left V 1 base short and J 5 bases short, with 16 bases between. CDR3 in DNA: TGCGCCAGCAGCTTGACGGGACCCCCGGCCCACGAGCAGTACTTC. This sequence encodes CASSLTGPPAHEQYF.

The sample holds many counts of this clonotype. The CDR3 coding sequence is TGTGCCAGCAGGCGGGACGGGCTCTACGAGCAGTACTTC. As protein: CASRRDGLYEQYF. The chain links TRBV2 to TRBJ2-7; possible D gene TRBD2, 6 bases. Between the trimmed V and J ends, which lost 6 bases and 3 bases, there was a span of 12 bases. The CDR3 consists of 13 residues. Germline V gene lookup returns CDR1 SNHLY and CDR2 FYNNEI.

This clonotype showed up many times. V is TRBV2 and J is TRBJ1-5, with 7 bases identical to TRBD1. With V trimmed by 7 bases and J by 7 bases, 7 bases remained unmatched. Germline CDR1 SNHLY, CDR2 FYNNEI. The CDR3 covers 13 residues. The CDR3 reads CASTFAGGQPQHF. DNA for the CDR3: TGTGCCAGCACATTTGCAGGGGGGCAGCCCCAGCATTTT.

In its sample, this clonotype was seen many times. The V gene is TRBV18, the J gene TRBJ1-1, with D possibly TRBD1 on 5 matching bases. The V end lost 6 bases, the J end lost 1 base, and 9 bases lay between the germline ends. Germline V lookup: CDR1 KGHSH, CDR2 LQKENI. This CDR3 comprises 13 residues. For the CDR3, the DNA is TGTGCCAGCTCGGACGGACAGAACACTGAAGCTTTCTTT. It specifies CASSDGQNTEAFF.

This chain connects TRBV9 to TRBJ1-1, with no clear D. There are 13 residues in the CDR3. Germline values: CDR1 SGDLS, CDR2 YYNGEE. V lost 4 bases to trimming and J lost 6 bases, with 13 bases between them. The CDR3 bases are TGTGCCAGCAGCCCCCGGGAGGGTGCTGAAGCTTTCTTT. It codes for CASSPREGAEAFF.

Comment on this clonotype: A read error may account for a junction end that differs from germline. This CDR3 reads CASSPRANYGYAF. The CDR3, as DNA: TGTGCCAGCAGCCCAAGAGCTAACTATGGCTACGCCTTC. V gene TRBV3-1 combines with J gene TRBJ1-2, with unresolved D. The CDR3 is 13 amino acids. CDR1 is LGHDT, CDR2 YNNKEL, per germline (reference sequence).

The CDR3 DNA reads as TGTGCCAGCACTCAAGGTGGGCTTTACGAGCAGTACTTC. Translation: CASTQGGLYEQYF. This sequence joins TRBV12-3 or TRBV12-4 and TRBJ2-7; no definite D call. V shed 7 bases and J shed 4 bases, with 14 bases lying between them. There are 13 residues in the CDR3.

A few counts support this clonotype. This sequence joins TRBV29-1 and TRBJ1-5; no clear D gene. V gave up 4 bases and J gave up 0 bases, with 7 bases separating them. Germline V gives CDR1 SQVTM, CDR2 ANQGSEA. The length of the CDR3 is 13 residues. The CDR3 loop reads CSVVFYSNQPQHF. In nucleotides, the CDR3 is TGCAGCGTTGTTTTTTATAGCAATCAGCCCCAGCATTTT.

V gene TRBV5-1 combines with J gene TRBJ2-3, with a possible D match to TRBD1 (5 bases). This CDR3 is built from 13 residues. Germline CDR1 is SGHRS and CDR2 is YFSETQ. The V and J ends lost 5 bases and 6 bases respectively, with 13 bases between them. Here the CDR3 reads CASRVSGRDTQYF. Here the CDR3 DNA reads TGCGCCAGCAGGGTTTCAGGGCGCGATACGCAGTATTTT.

This sequence joins TRBV7-2 and TRBJ2-5; 7 nucleotides align to TRBD2. This CDR3 region has 14 residues. Germline assignment: CDR1 SGHTA and CDR2 FQGNSA. Germline trimming cut 5 bases from V and 2 bases from J; bases unmatched to any gene: 5. Here the CDR3 DNA reads TGTGCCAGCAGCCCCCGGCGGGGGCAAGAGACCCAGTACTTC. It codes for CASSPRRGQETQYF.

This clonotype was seen more than once but under ten times. The rearrangement uses TRBV20-1 and TRBJ2-5; D tentatively fits TRBD1 or TRBD2 (5 bases each). From germline, CDR1 is DFQATT and CDR2 SNEGSKA (reference sequence). V dropped 5 bases and J dropped 0 bases, with 19 bases sitting between them. There are 16 residues in the CDR3. The DNA for the CDR3 is TGCAGTGCTGCGGGCGGTGGTTGGACAAACCAAGAGACCCAGTACTTC. Translated: CSAAGGGWTNQETQYF.

The V gene is TRBV11-3, the J gene TRBJ2-3, with D hard to call. V was cut by 5 bases and J by 3 bases, with 9 bases left in between. This CDR3 spans 13 amino acids. Germline values: CDR1 SGHNT, CDR2 YENEEA. The CDR3, as DNA: TGTGCCAGCAGCGATTTGGAGACAGATACGCAGTATTTT. Translated, it gives CASSDLETDTQYF.

This clonotype was picked up a small number of times. This rearrangement joins TRBV19 to TRBJ2-7; 9 positions match TRBD2. The germline CDR1 and CDR2 sequences are LNHDA and SQIVND (reference sequence). CDR3 size: 19 residues. Trimming took 5 bases from V and 1 from J; bases not matched to a gene: 18. CDR3 bases: TGTGCCAGTAGTCCACGGGGACTAGCAGAACTCCATGATTCCTACGAGCAGTACTTC. Its translation is CASSPRGLAELHDSYEQYF.

In this sample, this clonotype turned up many times. V is TRBV5-1 and J is TRBJ1-5, with a weak D call TRBD1 (5 bases). Germline-derived CDR1 and CDR2 are SGHRS and YFSETQ. This CDR3 is 18 amino acids long. V lost 3 bases and J 1 base, leaving 20 bases between the germline ends. In nucleotides, the CDR3 is TGCGCCAGCAGCTCGTTCCGGGGCCCGAGGATAAGCAATCAGCCCCAGCATTTT. The encoded protein is CASSSFRGPRISNQPQHF. Filled out from reference TRBV5-1 and TRBJ1-5, the complete variable domain reads KAGVTQTPRYLIKTRGQQVTLSCSPISGHRSVSWYQQTPGQGLQFLFEYFSETQRNKGNFPGRFSGRQFSNSRSEMNVSTLELGDSALYLCASSSFRGPRISNQPQHFGDGTRLSIL.

This clonotype was seen ten or more times. The chain is built from TRBV7-2 and TRBJ2-5; no reliable D call. Germline CDR1 SGHTA, CDR2 FQGNSA. V was pared by 5 bases and J by 7 bases, with 11 bases between. The CDR3 consists of 12 residues. The CDR3 DNA reads as TGTGCCAGCAGCCCGACGCGTGCGACCCAGTACTTC. This translates into CASSPTRATQYF.

As regards this clonotype: This clone may be a read error of a much larger clone one base away. The chain uses TRBV27 and TRBJ1-6, with D tentatively TRBD1 (5 bases). The CDR3 length is 18 residues. V was cut by 1 base and J by 8 bases, with 21 bases left in between. The germline V gene encodes CDR1 MNHEY and CDR2 SMNVEV (reference sequence). The DNA of the CDR3 is TGTGCCAGCAGTTTATACCCAGACGGGGGTGCAATTTATTCACCCCTCCACTTT. This codes for CASSLYPDGGAIYSPLHF.

In its sample, this clonotype was seen many times. The chain employs TRBV20-1 and TRBJ1-2, with D uncertain. CDR3 length: 14 residues. Looked up from germline, CDR1 is DFQATT and CDR2 is SNEGSKA (reference sequence). V shed 3 bases and J shed 2 bases, with 13 bases lying between them. As DNA, the CDR3 is TGCAGTGCTAGGAGGATCGGGTCCAACTATGGCTACACCTTC. Its translation is CSARRIGSNYGYTF.

This clonotype occurred many times. V gene TRBV6-1 combines with J gene TRBJ1-2, with 10 bases identical to TRBD1. This CDR3 is built from 17 residues. The V gene end was trimmed by 6 bases and the J gene end by 1 base; junction bases not matched to a gene: 11. Germline V gene lookup returns CDR1 MNHNS and CDR2 SASEGT. The CDR3 nucleotides are TGTGCCAGCAGAACAATAAGCCGGGACAGGGGTAACTATGGCTACACCTTC. Translated: CASRTISRDRGNYGYTF.

The chain's CDR3 is CSARRPGLAHTGELFF. CDR3 in DNA: TGCAGTGCTAGACGGCCGGGACTAGCTCACACCGGGGAGCTGTTTTTT. V gene TRBV20-1 combines with J gene TRBJ2-2; 9 positions agree with TRBD2. The V segment lost 2 bases and the J segment 3 bases; nucleotides outside the gene matches: 7. The germline V gene has CDR1 DFQATT and CDR2 SNEGSKA (reference sequence). The CDR3 extends over 16 amino acids.

In this sample, this clonotype turned up many times. The chain is built from TRBV11-2 and TRBJ1-2, with TRBD1 as a possible D gene (5 bases). V lost 4 bases to trimming and J lost 2 bases, with 17 bases between them. CDR1 is SGHAT and CDR2 is FQNNGV in the germline V gene. The CDR3 is 16 residues long. Here the CDR3 DNA reads TGTGCCAGCAGCTCGAACCCCGGGACGGACAACTATGGCTACACCTTC. This codes for CASSSNPGTDNYGYTF.

This chain links TRBV7-2 with TRBJ1-3; no definite D call. The germline V gene encodes CDR1 SGHTA and CDR2 FQGNSA. V lost 5 bases and J 1 base, leaving 15 bases between the germline ends. The CDR3 consists of 16 residues. The CDR3 sequence is CASSPRVGRSGNTIYF. CDR3 coding DNA: TGTGCCAGCAGCCCGCGGGTGGGCAGGTCTGGAAACACCATATATTTT.

CDR3 DNA: TGCAGCGTTGAAGGGGGAGCGGTACTAACATGGACGCAGTATTTT. This encodes CSVEGGAVLTWTQYF. The V call is TRBV29-1, the J call TRBJ2-3; TRBD2 might be the D (5 bases). V was shortened by 1 base and J by 9 bases, with 20 bases between the two germline ends. The germline V gene has CDR1 SQVTM and CDR2 ANQGSEA. The CDR3 consists of 15 residues.

This chain connects TRBV6-1 to TRBJ1-1; tentative D call: TRBD1 (5 bases). CDR1 MNHNS and CDR2 SASEGT come from the germline V gene. V dropped 6 bases and J dropped 1 base, with 21 bases sitting between them. This CDR3 spans 17 amino acids. The chain's CDR3 is CASRPDSPFGANTEAFF. In nucleotides, the CDR3 is TGTGCCAGCAGACCAGACAGCCCCTTTGGAGCGAACACTGAAGCTTTCTTT.

The rearrangement uses TRBV20-1 and TRBJ1-2; the D is unclear. The CDR3 covers 12 residues. With 3 bases removed from V and 1 base from J, the gap between germline ends came to 6 bases. Germline values: CDR1 DFQATT, CDR2 SNEGSKA (reference sequence). The CDR3 reads CSASVSNYGYTF. In DNA form, the CDR3 reads TGCAGTGCTAGTGTCAGTAACTATGGCTACACCTTC.

This clonotype occurred many times. The CDR3: CASSPWTTEAFF. For the CDR3, the DNA is TGTGCCAGCAGCCCGTGGACCACTGAAGCTTTCTTT. The gene calls are TRBV11-2 and TRBJ1-1, with D unresolved. Germline loops: CDR1 SGHAT, CDR2 FQNNGV. The CDR3 spans 12 residues. Trimming pared 5 bases from V and 4 bases from J, leaving 8 bases between.

This clonotype was seen at least ten times. V gene TRBV5-6 combines with J gene TRBJ2-7, with D perhaps matching TRBD2 (6 bases). Germline CDR1 and CDR2: SGHDT and YYEEEE. There are 15 residues in the CDR3. V was shortened by 4 bases and J by 5 bases, with 19 bases between the two germline ends. The DNA for the CDR3 is TGTGCCAGCAGCGAAAAAGGACTACCTTTCCACGAGCAGTACTTC. Translated: CASSEKGLPFHEQYF.

This clonotype was recorded many times. The chain recombines TRBV3-1 with TRBJ1-1, with a weak D call TRBD1 (5 bases). CDR1 LGHDT and CDR2 YNNKEL come from the germline V gene (reference sequence). The CDR3 runs 16 residues. Trimming left V 3 bases short and J 0 bases short, with 14 bases between. The CDR3 sequence is CASSQDLGVLNTEAFF. CDR3 in DNA: TGTGCCAGCAGCCAGGACCTGGGGGTTTTGAACACTGAAGCTTTCTTT. The full variable domain, rest sourced from reference TRBV3-1 and TRBJ1-1, is DTAVSQTPKYLVTQMGNDKSIKCEQNLGHDTMYWYKQDSKKFLKIMFSYNNKELIINETVPNRFSPKSPDKAHLNLHINSLELGDSAVYFCASSQDLGVLNTEAFFGQGTRLTVV.

CDR3 sequence: CASTRGGQETQYF. The CDR3 DNA reads as TGTGCCAGCACCAGGGGAGGCCAAGAGACCCAGTACTTC. The V and J genes are TRBV6-1 and TRBJ2-5; D may match TRBD1 or TRBD2 (6 bases each). CDR1 and CDR2 from the germline V gene are MNHNS and SASEGT. The V end lost 7 bases, the J end lost 1 base, and 10 bases lay between the germline ends. CDR3 length equals 13 residues.